This T cell receptor (beta chain) was recorded in a study of blood T cells in healthy people across ages. Regarding the study as a whole: The unknown donor CMV status may have confounded expanded clonotype changes. PBMCs went unsorted, and a conclusive naive versus antigen-experienced comparison was therefore prevented.

Germline assignment: CDR1 SGHAT and CDR2 FQNNGV. This CDR3 region has 13 residues. V lost 1 base, J lost 5 bases, and 9 bases lay in between. Through a sample-barcoded 5' primer and a J-beta primer mix, a second PCR was run for roughly 6 to 11 cycles. MiXCR, run by TCRdb on the 5' RACE reads, gives a single entry per CDR3 protein. This sample has approximately 770,000 distinct CDR3 sequences, with 58% found just once. Comments on this clonotype: The antigen is undetermined.

The chain joins TRBV11-2 to TRBJ2-7; D unclear. Sequences were obtained from blood. The TCR sequence derives from a young man in good health. The CDR3 region is CASSLVRVNEQYF. As DNA, the CDR3 is TGTGCCAGCAGCTTAGTTCGGGTAAACGAGCAGTACTTC.